This TCR beta chain was identified during a study of blood T cell repertoires in COVID-19. Some clones are missing from TCRdb's copy, which holds only in-frame ones; the method was immunoSEQ multiplex PCR. The table shows around 160,000 clones, with roughly 80% occurring only once. Only a few counts were recorded for this clone. The germline CDR1 and CDR2 sequences are KGHDR and SFDVKD. J gave up 7 bases and V 1 base, and 8 bases lay outside the gene matches. This CDR3 is built from 16 residues. The sequence was collected from a human donor with acute or convalescent COVID-19. The donor label of this sample is uncertain. J is TRBJ2-1 and V is TRBV24-1, with 8 bases identical to TRBD1. The specimen sequenced was peripheral blood. In DNA, the CDR3 is TGTGCCACCAGTGATTTTGGCCAGGGGGCTGGGAATGAGCAGTTCTTC. This translates into CATSDFGQGAGNEQFF.